Below, 9 T cell receptor beta chains from the same sample are listed, as sequenced in a study of cytomegalovirus exposure and HLA in healthy donors. Use of 60 Vbeta and 13 Jbeta primers characterized the PCR. Repertoires were generated with immunoSEQ multiplex PCR, while TCRdb's copy carries only in-frame clones and drops some. Of 72,000 or so clones in the sample, roughly 74% were seen once. What was sequenced was PBMCs. The origin of the receptors is a human donor in good health.

The chain combines TRBV29-1 with TRBJ1-2; unclear D gene. The CDR3 runs to 14 residues. CDR1 is SQVTM, CDR2 ANQGSEA, per germline. Deletions cut 6 bases from V and 0 bases from J, with 14 bases between. The CDR3 loop reads CSVKAVPPNYGYTF. The CDR3 nucleotides are TGCAGCGTCAAAGCGGTCCCCCCTAACTATGGCTACACCTTC.

V gene TRBV6-1 combines with J gene TRBJ2-3; D unresolved. Germline CDR1 and CDR2: MNHNS and SASEGT. Between the trimmed V and J ends, which lost 5 bases and 1 base, there was a span of 4 bases. This CDR3 comprises 12 residues. The CDR3 loop reads CASSLRTDTQYF. DNA for the CDR3: TGTGCCAGCAGTCTTCGCACAGATACGCAGTATTTT.

This clone appeared a single time. The rearrangement uses TRBV18 and TRBJ2-5; 12 nucleotides line up with TRBD2. Trimming removed 3 bases from V and 2 bases from J; junction bases left unmatched: 4. CDR1 and CDR2 from the germline V gene are KGHSH and LQKENI. CDR3 length equals 16 residues. In DNA form, the CDR3 reads TGTGCCAGCTCACCTCGGACTAGCGGGGAACAAGAGACCCAGTACTTC. Its protein is CASSPRTSGEQETQYF. Supplemented by reference TRBV18 and TRBJ2-5, the full variable domain reads NAGVMQNPRHLVRRRGQEARLRCSPMKGHSHVYWYRQLPEEGLKFMVYLQKENIIDESGMPKERFSAEFPKEGPSILRIQQVVRGDSAAYFCASSPRTSGEQETQYFGPGTRLLVL.

The chain uses TRBV6-1 and TRBJ2-4, with TRBD1 identical over 7 bases. The germline CDR1 and CDR2 sequences are MNHNS and SASEGT. With 5 bases clipped from V and 5 bases from J, the junction kept 9 bases outside the gene matches. This CDR3 has 15 amino acids. The CDR3 region has the DNA TGTGCCAGCAGTCTGACTACAGGGGTTCAAAACATTCAGTACTTC. Residues: CASSLTTGVQNIQYF.

The gene calls are TRBV15 and TRBJ2-1; D gene ambiguous. V gave up 6 bases and J gave up 2 bases, with 17 bases separating them. This CDR3 contains 16 residues. CDR1 LNHNV and CDR2 YYDKDF come from the germline V gene (reference sequence). DNA of the CDR3: TGTGCCACCAGTTTCTCGTCCCTACCTACCTACAATGAGCAGTTCTTC. It yields the protein CATSFSSLPTYNEQFF.

The V gene is TRBV5-1, the J gene TRBJ1-3; 7 nucleotides align to TRBD1. The CDR3 runs 16 residues. V dropped 4 bases and J dropped 1; count of bases not matched to a gene: 8. Germline loops: CDR1 SGHRS, CDR2 YFSETQ. The CDR3 DNA is TGCGCCAGCAGCACCGGACAGGCCCGATCTGGAAACACCATATATTTT. This gives the protein CASSTGQARSGNTIYF.

The chain joins TRBV6-6 to TRBJ2-5; no clear D. CDR1 is MNHNY, CDR2 SVGAGI, per germline (reference sequence). The V and J ends lost 7 bases and 1 base respectively, with 13 bases between them. This CDR3 region has 14 residues. CDR3 nucleotides: TGTGCCAGCAATTCCCCCGGGTTCCAAGAGACCCAGTACTTC. Amino acid sequence: CASNSPGFQETQYF.

This clone was picked up a small number of times. The rearrangement links TRBV2 to TRBJ2-7, with no clear D. The CDR3 has 13 amino acids. CDR1 and CDR2 from the germline V gene are SNHLY and FYNNEI. V was shortened by 2 bases and J by 1 base, with 6 bases between the two germline ends. CDR3 protein: CASSETLSYEQYF. The CDR3 DNA is TGTGCCAGCAGTGAAACTCTTTCCTACGAGCAGTACTTC.

The V gene is TRBV13, the J gene TRBJ2-2, with 9 nucleotides matching TRBD2. The CDR3 sequence is 15 residues long. The junction had 2 bases not matched to a gene; V was cut back by 5 bases and J by 1 base. CDR1 is PRHDT and CDR2 is FYEKMQ in the germline V gene (reference sequence). Here the CDR3 DNA reads TGTGCCAGCAGCCAGACTAGCGGGAACACCGGGGAGCTGTTTTTT. Protein product: CASSQTSGNTGELFF.